These 11 T cell receptor beta chains were all obtained from the same sample, sequenced in a study of blood T cell repertoires in COVID-19. The data were produced by immunoSEQ multiplex PCR, yet TCRdb's version contains in-frame clones alone and is incomplete. Among around 130,000 clones listed, 88% were seen once. Sequenced material: peripheral blood. The receptors were sampled from a human donor with COVID-19, enrolled during active disease. The donor label of this sample is uncertain.

The gene calls are TRBV7-6 and TRBJ2-7, with TRBD1 matching 9 bases. The CDR3 is 16 residues long. Germline assignment: CDR1 SGHVS and CDR2 FNYEAQ. J lost 2 bases, V lost 0 bases, and 5 bases had no gene match. In DNA form, the CDR3 reads TGTGCCAGCAGCTTAGCGCACAGGGGGCTAACCTACGAGCAGTACTTC. Translating gives CASSLAHRGLTYEQYF.

V is TRBV7-3 and J is TRBJ1-2, with D possibly matching TRBD1 (5 bases). The CDR3 totals 15 residues. CDR1 SGHTA and CDR2 FQGTGA come from the germline V gene. The V and J ends lost 2 bases and 3 bases respectively, with 13 bases between them. The CDR3 protein is CASSLGAGRDYGYTF. Here the CDR3 DNA reads TGTGCCAGCAGCTTAGGGGCCGGGAGGGACTATGGCTACACCTTC.

This clone was found once. The chain joins TRBV21-1 to TRBJ2-2; whether TRBD2, the table's D call, matches the DNA was not checked. TRBV21-1 is annotated as a pseudogene. This CDR3 comprises 17 residues. Here the CDR3 reads CASSLRGRGSPPGELFF. The CDR3 bases are TGTGCCAGCAGCCTTCGTGGCCGGGGGTCTCCACCCGGGGAGCTGTTTTTT.

This clone has a handful of counts. V gene TRBV30 combines with J gene TRBJ2-7; 8 bases are shared with TRBD1. The V and J ends lost 3 bases and 4 bases, in that order; junction bases with no gene match: 11. There are 15 residues in the CDR3. Germline V CDR1 and CDR2: GTSNPN, SVGIG (reference sequence). DNA for the CDR3: TGTGCCTGGAGCCAGAAACGGACAGGGCTTTACGAGCAGTACTTC. Protein sequence: CAWSQKRTGLYEQYF.

The chain joins TRBV6-1 to TRBJ1-1; the match to TRBD1 covers 7 bases. The CDR3 is 14 amino acids. J lost 7 bases, V lost 3 bases, and 8 bases had no gene match. Germline loops: CDR1 MNHNS, CDR2 SASEGT. Written as DNA, the CDR3 is TGTGCCAGCAGTGACCGTGGCAGGGGGGATGAAGCTTTCTTT. Protein: CASSDRGRGDEAFF.

J is TRBJ2-3 and V is TRBV12-3 or TRBV12-4; 9 nucleotides align to TRBD1. The trim removed 3 bases at V and 6 bases at J, leaving 1 base unmatched. The CDR3 has 13 residues. This chain's CDR3 is CASSFDRGDTQYF. The CDR3 DNA reads as TGTGCCAGCAGTTTTGACAGGGGGGATACGCAGTATTTT.

The gene calls are TRBV7-6 and TRBJ2-2, with a tentative D call TRBD2 (5 bases). The germline V gene encodes CDR1 SGHVS and CDR2 FNYEAQ. This CDR3 has 15 residues. With 6 bases removed from V and 0 bases from J, the gap between germline ends came to 11 bases. In DNA form, the CDR3 reads TGTGCCAGCAGGCGACTAATATCGAACACCGGGGAGCTGTTTTTT. Encoded protein: CASRRLISNTGELFF.

The J gene is TRBJ2-1, the V gene TRBV5-1; tentatively, D is TRBD2 (6 bases). The germline V and J ends were trimmed by 0 bases and 4 bases, with 8 bases remaining between them. CDR3 length equals 14 residues. CDR1 is SGHRS, CDR2 YFSETQ, per germline. The CDR3 nucleotides are TGCGCCAGCAGCTTGGGGGACTGGTACAATGAGCAGTTCTTC. This translates into CASSLGDWYNEQFF.

The rearrangement uses TRBV9 and TRBJ2-1; TRBD2 agrees at 14 bases. CDR3 length: 17 residues. Germline values: CDR1 SGDLS, CDR2 YYNGEE. Trimming removed 0 bases from V and 6 bases from J; junction bases left unmatched: 5. The CDR3 protein is CASSVGLAGGVSNEQFF. As DNA, the CDR3 is TGTGCCAGCAGCGTAGGACTAGCGGGAGGGGTGTCCAATGAGCAGTTCTTC. The variable domain in full, with the rest retrieved from reference TRBV9 and TRBJ2-1, is DSGVTQTPKHLITATGQRVTLRCSPRSGDLSVYWYQQSLDQGLQFLIQYYNGEERAKGNILERFSAQQFPDLHSELNLSSLELGDSALYFCASSVGLAGGVSNEQFFGPGTRLTVL.

This chain uses TRBV9 with TRBJ1-2; no reliable D call. V gave up 6 bases and J gave up 2 bases, with 5 bases separating them. The CDR3 has 11 residues. Germline CDR1 SGDLS, CDR2 YYNGEE. The CDR3 sequence is CASTRNYGYTF. For the CDR3, the DNA is TGTGCCAGCACCCGGAACTATGGCTACACCTTC.

The V gene is TRBV2, the J gene TRBJ2-7; tentative D call: TRBD1 (5 bases). The CDR3 length is 12 residues. Germline lookup yields CDR1 SNHLY and CDR2 FYNNEI. V was pared by 0 bases and J by 5 bases, with 5 bases between. The CDR3 DNA reads TGTGCCAGCAGTGAAGCAGGGGACGAGCAGTACTTC. Its protein product is CASSEAGDEQYF.